The next 8 T cell receptor beta chains were all read from a single sample in a study of CD8 T cells in Susac syndrome. Random hexamers served to reverse transcribe about 0.45 to 1 ug RNA. From the immunoSEQ multiplex PCR reads, TCRdb called clonotypes with MiXCR, one entry per CDR3 protein. This sample yields around 200,000 distinct CDR3 sequences, of which approximately 94% are seen a single time; roughly 0.095% belongs to the top ten. The sequencing sample was made of CD4+ T cells from PBMCs. The receptors stem from a human donor with multiple sclerosis.

J is TRBJ1-6 and V is TRBV19, with 8 bases matching TRBD1. The CDR3 length is 15 residues. Looked up from germline, CDR1 is LNHDA and CDR2 is SQIVND (reference sequence). Losses at the gene ends were 3 bases for V and 9 bases for J; bases not matched to a gene: 7. In DNA form, the CDR3 reads TGTGCCAGTAGTATCGGGACAGGTCGGAGTTCACCCCTCCACTTT. Residues: CASSIGTGRSSPLHF.

The CDR3 is CASRLTGGTEAFF. Written as DNA, the CDR3 is TGTGCCAGCAGACTGACAGGGGGCACTGAAGCTTTCTTT. The rearrangement links TRBV25-1 to TRBJ1-1; 9 bases are shared with TRBD1. This CDR3 region has 13 residues. Looked up from germline, CDR1 is MGHDK and CDR2 is SYGVNS. Losses at the gene ends were 6 bases for V and 4 bases for J; bases not matched to a gene: 3.

This clonotype has only one observation. The chain recombines TRBV29-1 with TRBJ2-7; TRBD1 or TRBD2 may be the D gene (5 bases each). Between the trimmed V and J ends, which lost 6 bases and 5 bases, there was a span of 8 bases. The CDR3 is 10 residues long. The germline V gene encodes CDR1 SQVTM and CDR2 ANQGSEA. DNA of the CDR3: TGCAGCGTCGGGACCCACGAGCAGTACTTC. Translating gives CSVGTHEQYF.

The V gene is TRBV2, the J gene TRBJ2-7, with TRBD1 identical over 9 bases. J was trimmed by 10 bases and V by 6 bases; bases with no gene match: 10. CDR1 is SNHLY, CDR2 FYNNEI, per germline. The CDR3 extends over 13 amino acids. Here the CDR3 reads CASSWGQGGGQYF. The CDR3 region has the DNA TGTGCCAGCAGCTGGGGACAGGGTGGAGGACAGTACTTC.

This chain joins TRBV20-1 and TRBJ2-7; 8 nucleotides agree with TRBD1. The CDR3 runs to 13 residues. V trimming: 4 bases; J trimming: 0 bases; junction bases outside the gene matches: 2. CDR1 DFQATT and CDR2 SNEGSKA come from the germline V gene (reference sequence). The CDR3: CSANTGGSYEQYF. The CDR3 bases are TGCAGTGCTAATACAGGGGGCTCCTACGAGCAGTACTTC.

The CDR3 DNA follows: TGCAGTGCCACGACAGGGATCTTATATGGCTACACCTTC. This gives the protein CSATTGILYGYTF. The J gene is TRBJ1-2, the V gene TRBV20-1; 7 bases are shared with TRBD1. The germline V gene encodes CDR1 DFQATT and CDR2 SNEGSKA (reference sequence). J gave up 5 bases and V 6 bases, and 9 bases lay outside the gene matches. The CDR3 has 13 amino acids.

The chain joins TRBV6-5 to TRBJ2-7, with TRBD2 matching 12 bases. CDR3 length equals 14 residues. V shed 6 bases, J shed 3 bases, and the junction held 3 bases outside the gene matches. Germline CDR1 and CDR2: MNHEY and SVGAGI. The CDR3 loop reads CASSLAGGDYEQYF. In DNA, the CDR3 is TGTGCCAGCAGCCTAGCGGGGGGGGACTACGAGCAGTACTTC.

The CDR3 nucleotides are TGCGCCAGCCGACAGGGGAACGGGAACACTGAAGCTTTCTTT. Its protein product is CASRQGNGNTEAFF. This chain joins TRBV5-1 and TRBJ1-1; 8 positions match TRBD1. Per germline, CDR1 SGHRS and CDR2 YFSETQ. This CDR3 region has 14 residues. V gave up 7 bases and J gave up 1 base; unmatched junction bases: 6.